The 19 T cell receptor beta chains below come from one sample, sequenced in a study of CXCR3-negative and CXCR3-positive naive CD8 T cells. The authors prepared UMI-labeled TRB cDNA libraries by 5' RACE. No DNA is given; TCRdb re-called the 5' RACE reads and lists each CDR3 protein once. The sample has 100,000 to 150,000 distinct CDR3 sequences; the top ten hold approximately 0.3%. Sequencing used naive CXCR3- CD8+ T cells from blood. Subset: CD45RO-CCR7+CD27+CD95- naive CD8+ T cells lacking CXCR3 (TNR3-). The receptors shown here come from a human donor in good health. Some clones in this sample may be carry-over from other donors' samples.

This sequence joins TRBV19 and TRBJ2-7. The CDR3 loop spans 12 amino acids. From germline, CDR1 is LNHDA and CDR2 SQIVND (reference sequence). Here the CDR3 reads CASSIGYSEQYF.

The chain is built from TRBV28 and TRBJ2-7; TCRdb returns TRBD1, unconfirmable since there is no DNA. Germline V gene sequence: CDR1 MDHEN, CDR2 SYDVKM. The CDR3 runs 15 residues. Here the CDR3 reads CASSSNPGQIYEQYF.

The CDR3 protein is CASRSEDRDRVNEQYF. The gene calls are TRBV28 and TRBJ2-7; the TCRdb call, TRBD1, lacks DNA for checking. The CDR3 totals 16 residues. Germline CDR1 and CDR2: MDHEN and SYDVKM.

The V gene is TRBV29-1, the J gene TRBJ2-5; with no DNA, the TCRdb D assignment of TRBD1 cannot be verified. Looked up from germline, CDR1 is SQVTM and CDR2 is ANQGSEA. The CDR3 extends over 14 amino acids. CDR3 in amino acids: CSVVLVGVMETQYF.

CDR3 loop: CSVAGNTESSYNEQFF. The chain links TRBV29-1 to TRBJ2-1; checking the TCRdb D call of TRBD2 is not possible without DNA. This CDR3 has 16 amino acids. Germline V gene lookup returns CDR1 SQVTM and CDR2 ANQGSEA.

The rearrangement links TRBV28 to TRBJ1-4; lacking DNA, the TRBD1 call made by TCRdb goes unchecked. The CDR3 totals 12 residues. The germline V gene has CDR1 MDHEN and CDR2 SYDVKM. The CDR3 is CASRQVNEKLFF. Based on the CDR3 plus reference TRBV28 and TRBJ1-4, the full variable domain is DVKVTQSSRYLVKRTGEKVFLECVQDMDHENMFWYRQDPGLGLRLIYFSYDVKMKEKGDIPEGYSVSREKKERFSLILESASTNQTSMYLCASRQVNEKLFFGSGTQLSVL.

This chain joins TRBV5-6 and TRBJ1-1. CDR3 length: 12 amino acids. Per the germline V gene, CDR1 is SGHDT and CDR2 is YYEEEE. This chain's CDR3 is CASSLLQIEAFF.

The J gene is TRBJ2-7, the V gene TRBV7-9; the TCRdb call, TRBD2, lacks DNA for checking. The CDR3 is 16 amino acids. From germline, CDR1 is SEHNR and CDR2 FQNEAQ (reference sequence). CDR3 sequence: CASRSLKDGLSYEQYF.

The gene calls are TRBV6-5 and TRBJ2-7. The CDR3 is 14 amino acids. Germline assignment: CDR1 MNHEY and CDR2 SVGAGI. CDR3 region: CASSIQVGAYEQYF.

The chain recombines TRBV20-1 with TRBJ2-7; without DNA, the TCRdb call of TRBD1 cannot be checked. The CDR3 length is 14 residues. Germline V gene data show CDR1 as DFQATT and CDR2 as SNEGSKA (reference sequence). The CDR3 spells CSATPGPGPYEQYF.

The chain employs TRBV29-1 and TRBJ2-7. Germline lookup yields CDR1 SQVTM and CDR2 ANQGSEA. CDR3 size: 15 residues. Here the CDR3 reads CSVEDLQEGSYEQYF.

The J gene is TRBJ2-5, the V gene TRBV4-2; the TCRdb call, TRBD1, lacks DNA for checking. The CDR3 covers 18 residues. CDR1 LGHNA and CDR2 YNFKEQ come from the germline V gene. The CDR3 loop reads CASSQEIVDRGPGETQYF.

The rearrangement joins TRBV6-1 to TRBJ2-1; the TCRdb D gene call, TRBD1, has no DNA to confirm it. From germline, CDR1 is MNHNS and CDR2 SASEGT. CDR3 size: 14 residues. The CDR3 sequence is CASSAGQGPDEQFF.

V usage is TRBV28 and J usage is TRBJ2-7. CDR3 size: 12 residues. Per the germline V gene, CDR1 is MDHEN and CDR2 is SYDVKM. The CDR3 is CASSSGLGEQYF.

The chain employs TRBV7-9 and TRBJ1-2; TCRdb indicates TRBD1, and absent DNA this call remains unverified. The CDR3 has 16 amino acids. The germline V gene has CDR1 SEHNR and CDR2 FQNEAQ (reference sequence). CDR3: CASSFYRGGHNYGYTF.

The chain carries TRBV29-1 and TRBJ2-3. Germline V gives CDR1 SQVTM, CDR2 ANQGSEA. This CDR3 spans 14 amino acids. CDR3 loop: CSVESLSGTDTQYF.

The chain has TRBV4-2 and TRBJ2-4; the TRBD2 assignment by TCRdb is unverifiable without DNA. The germline gives CDR1 LGHNA, CDR2 YNFKEQ. The CDR3 consists of 18 residues. CDR3 sequence: CASSQYRLADLAKNIQYF.

V is TRBV6-5 and J is TRBJ2-3; TCRdb reports TRBD1, a call that lacks DNA to check it against. CDR1 is MNHEY, CDR2 SVGAGI, per germline. There are 17 residues in the CDR3. The CDR3 sequence: CASSYSKGHLSTDTQYF.

The chain recombines TRBV7-2 with TRBJ2-7; TCRdb's assignment of TRBD1 cannot be checked, as there is no DNA. CDR1 SGHTA and CDR2 FQGNSA come from the germline V gene. This CDR3 is 13 amino acids long. This CDR3 is CASSSTGTGEQYF. Based on the CDR3 plus reference TRBV7-2 and TRBJ2-7, the full variable domain is GAGVSQSPSNKVTEKGKDVELRCDPISGHTALYWYRQSLGQGLEFLIYFQGNSAPDKSGLPSDRFSAERTGGSVSTLTIQRTQQEDSAVYLCASSSTGTGEQYFGPGTRLTVT.